This T cell receptor (beta chain) was sequenced during a study of OX40 agonist ivuxolimab in advanced cancers. Study outcomes and limitations: On average, CD8+ T cells had more expanded clones than CD4+. The study found among the lowest clonal expansion in partial responders at 0.1-3.0 mg/kg.

Using immunoSEQ multiplex PCR, the repertoire was profiled, and TCRdb retains in-frame clones only, with some absent. Of tens of thousands of clones detected, around 85% appear once; the ten largest clones hold 1.4% to 1.5%. This clone showed up just a few times. The antigen remains unidentified. This receptor was identified in an adult with an advanced solid tumor such as melanoma, head and neck, liver or kidney cancer. Sequencing was performed on CD4+ or CD8+ T cells sorted from blood, taken in a trial of the OX40 agonist ivuxolimab.

CDR3 coding DNA: TGTGCCAGCAGTTCCTTGTATGGCTACACCTTC. As protein: CASSSLYGYTF. The rearrangement joins TRBV2 to TRBJ1-2; no definite D call. The germline V gene has CDR1 SNHLY and CDR2 FYNNEI. Between the trimmed V and J ends, which lost 5 bases and 5 bases, there was a span of 6 bases. The CDR3 is 11 amino acids.